Following are 28 T cell receptor beta chains from one sample sequenced in a study of T cell changes during pregnancy in multiple sclerosis (dated by TCRdb to the late 2010s). The protocol used for the library was the immunoSEQ multiplex PCR assay. Entries here come from immuneACCESS through TCRdb and include only in-frame sequences with V and J called. Some clones fail to appear in such tables; in the studies checked, an unresolved V gene covers under half of the shortfall, and the cause of the remainder is unknown. The sample includes over 25,000 clones, with about 89% observed a single time. Together, the top ten hold approximately 10% of the sample. Here the sequenced sample was CD8+ T cells from peripheral blood mononuclear cells, taken in the third trimester of pregnancy. These receptors were collected from a female donor with multiple sclerosis, enrolled in a pregnancy study.

This sequence joins TRBV6-5 and TRBJ1-1; D is unresolved. Germline loops: CDR1 MNHEY, CDR2 SVGAGI. The CDR3 is 11 amino acids. The V end was cut by 11 bases, the J end by 1 base, with 8 bases between. The DNA for the CDR3 is TGTGCCTGCCGACAGAACACTGAAGCTTTCTTT. It yields the protein CACRQNTEAFF.

This sequence joins TRBV11-2 and TRBJ1-1; D is uncertain. The CDR3 is 15 amino acids. The V end lost 4 bases, the J end lost 1 base, and 13 bases lay between the germline ends. Germline V lookup: CDR1 SGHAT, CDR2 FQNNGV. In DNA form, the CDR3 reads TGTGCCAGCAGCTCAGATGACATTCAGAACACTGAAGCTTTCTTT. Amino acids: CASSSDDIQNTEAFF.

The genes are TRBV2 and TRBJ2-7; D is possibly TRBD1 (6 bases). Trimming removed 10 bases from V and 4 bases from J, with 17 bases in between. CDR3 length: 13 residues. Germline loops: CDR1 SNHLY, CDR2 FYNNEI. The CDR3 nucleotides are TGTGCCACCCGGCAGGGGAGAGGTTACGAGCAGTACTTC. Protein product: CATRQGRGYEQYF.

The chain recombines TRBV6-1 with TRBJ2-5, with unresolved D. V was clipped by 4 bases and J by 0 bases, with 9 bases between them. This CDR3 contains 14 residues. CDR1 and CDR2 from the germline V gene are MNHNS and SASEGT. DNA of the CDR3: TGTGCCAGCAGTGGTATCCAGTACCAAGAGACCCAGTACTTC. Its protein product is CASSGIQYQETQYF.

CDR3 sequence: CASSLRSPGKKGNTIYF. DNA for the CDR3: TGTGCCAGCAGCTTACGGTCTCCGGGGAAGAAGGGAAACACCATATATTTT. The chain links TRBV7-9 to TRBJ1-3; the D is unclear. Germline-derived CDR1 and CDR2 are SEHNR and FQNEAQ (reference sequence). V shed 2 bases and J shed 4 bases, with 18 bases lying between them. This CDR3 has 17 residues.

The gene calls are TRBV28 and TRBJ2-5, with TRBD1 matching 9 bases. This CDR3 has 16 amino acids. The germline V gene has CDR1 MDHEN and CDR2 SYDVKM. J lost 3 bases, V lost 3 bases, and 8 bases had no gene match. Here the CDR3 reads CASSFPTTGGEETQYF. DNA for the CDR3: TGTGCCAGCAGTTTCCCTACGACAGGGGGGGAAGAGACCCAGTACTTC.

This clone has just a few counts. The J gene is TRBJ2-6, the V gene TRBV19; 8 positions agree with TRBD1. Losses at the gene ends were 3 bases for V and 7 bases for J; bases not matched to a gene: 14. Germline CDR1 is LNHDA and CDR2 is SQIVND (reference sequence). This CDR3 comprises 18 residues. The CDR3 here is CASSISRTGSFQANVLTF. The CDR3 nucleotides are TGTGCCAGTAGTATCTCGAGGACAGGGTCGTTTCAAGCCAACGTCCTGACTTTC.

The V gene is TRBV27, the J gene TRBJ2-7; 8 bases match TRBD1. The J segment lost 3 bases and the V segment lost 8 bases, leaving 3 bases of the junction unmatched. CDR1 and CDR2 from the germline V gene are MNHEY and SMNVEV (reference sequence). CDR3 length equals 12 residues. This CDR3 reads CASGGQGYEQYF. DNA of the CDR3: TGTGCCAGCGGAGGACAGGGCTACGAGCAGTACTTC.

The chain joins TRBV7-9 to TRBJ1-3; 7 positions match TRBD1. This CDR3 has 11 amino acids. Germline V gene lookup returns CDR1 SEHNR and CDR2 FQNEAQ (reference sequence). J lost 16 bases, V lost 5 bases, and 8 bases had no gene match. For the CDR3, the DNA is TGTGCCAGCAGCCCTGACAGGGTAGTCTATTTT. This translates into CASSPDRVVYF.

The rearrangement joins TRBV5-4 to TRBJ2-5; 7 bases fit TRBD1. With 4 bases clipped from V and 4 bases from J, the junction kept 10 bases outside the gene matches. CDR1 and CDR2 (germline): SGHNT, YYREEE (reference sequence). This CDR3 region has 15 residues. This chain's CDR3 is CASSRYRGLPETQYF. In DNA, the CDR3 is TGTGCCAGCAGCCGATACAGGGGCTTGCCAGAGACCCAGTACTTC.

The CDR3 here is CASSPPGNTGELFF. The CDR3 nucleotides read TGCGCCAGCAGCCCGCCCGGGAACACCGGGGAGCTGTTTTTT. The chain is built from TRBV4-1 and TRBJ2-2; D gene uncertain. This CDR3 has 14 residues. The V gene lost 4 bases and the J gene lost 1 base, with 7 bases spanning the gap. The germline CDR1 and CDR2 sequences are MGHRA and YSYEKL.

J is TRBJ1-1 and V is TRBV7-9; D gene ambiguous. Germline values: CDR1 SEHNR, CDR2 FQNEAQ (reference sequence). Trimming cost V 5 bases and J 3 bases, with 7 bases left between them. The CDR3 consists of 12 residues. The CDR3 sequence is CASSPPYTEAFF. CDR3 in DNA: TGTGCCAGCAGCCCCCCCTACACTGAAGCTTTCTTT.

The chain links TRBV7-9 to TRBJ2-3; 8 nucleotides agree with TRBD2. Looked up from germline, CDR1 is SEHNR and CDR2 is FQNEAQ (reference sequence). The CDR3 has 18 amino acids. V was pared by 5 bases and J by 2 bases, with 15 bases of the junction left unmatched. The CDR3 sequence: CASSPRIGSGAYTDTQYF. The CDR3 nucleotides are TGTGCCAGCAGCCCCCGGATAGGTAGCGGGGCGTACACAGATACGCAGTATTTT.

Regarding this clone: Other DNA sequences in the sample encode the same CDR3. The chain couples TRBV9 to TRBJ2-1; 7 positions agree with TRBD2. CDR1 SGDLS and CDR2 YYNGEE come from the germline V gene. The junction had 5 bases not matched to a gene; V was cut back by 0 bases and J by 2 bases. The CDR3 is made up of 16 amino acids. Here the CDR3 DNA reads TGTGCCAGCAGCGTAGACGGGGGGAATACCTACAATGAGCAGTTCTTC. Amino acid sequence: CASSVDGGNTYNEQFF.

This clone has just one count. The chain combines TRBV7-2 with TRBJ2-2; TRBD1 agrees at 7 bases. Losses at the gene ends were 5 bases for V and 7 bases for J; bases not matched to a gene: 4. The germline V gene has CDR1 SGHTA and CDR2 FQGNSA. The CDR3 has 13 amino acids. The CDR3 nucleotides are TGTGCCAGCAGCACGGGACAGCGCGGGGAGCTGTTTTTT. Residues: CASSTGQRGELFF.

The genes are TRBV5-6 and TRBJ1-1; TRBD1 matches at 11 bases. This CDR3 is built from 12 residues. Germline V gene data show CDR1 as SGHDT and CDR2 as YYEEEE. Trimming removed 4 bases from V and 11 bases from J; junction bases left unmatched: 4. The CDR3 DNA reads as TGTGCCAGCAGCCGGACAGGGGGCAGTGCTTTCTTT. This translates into CASSRTGGSAFF.

The chain recombines TRBV9 with TRBJ2-5; D unresolved. The V end lost 4 bases, the J end lost 2 bases, and 12 bases lay between the germline ends. Germline values: CDR1 SGDLS, CDR2 YYNGEE. The CDR3 has 14 amino acids. The CDR3 is CASSSPARQETQYF. The CDR3 DNA follows: TGTGCCAGCAGCTCCCCCGCCAGGCAAGAGACCCAGTACTTC.

The genes are TRBV29-1 and TRBJ2-1; 9 bases map to TRBD2. V lost 4 bases to trimming and J lost 1 base; unmatched junction nucleotides: 5. Germline assignment: CDR1 SQVTM and CDR2 ANQGSEA. The CDR3 contains 15 residues. CDR3 sequence (DNA): TGCAGCGTTGTAGCGGGAGATAGGTCCTACAATGAGCAGTTCTTC. This encodes CSVVAGDRSYNEQFF.

The chain recombines TRBV7-9 with TRBJ2-1, with a possible D match to TRBD2 (6 bases). Germline V gene data show CDR1 as SEHNR and CDR2 as FQNEAQ (reference sequence). The CDR3 runs 14 residues. The V gene lost 5 bases and the J gene lost 14 bases, with 22 bases spanning the gap. The CDR3: CASSQQVRGTTEFF. CDR3 DNA sequence: TGTGCCAGCAGCCAACAGGTTCGGGGGACCACGGAGTTCTTC.

The chain uses TRBV15 and TRBJ2-1; 7 nucleotides match TRBD2. Germline values: CDR1 LNHNV, CDR2 YYDKDF (reference sequence). This CDR3 has 16 amino acids. V lost 4 bases and J lost 1; bases outside the gene matches: 7. CDR3 in DNA: TGTGCCACCAGCACCCCGGAGCGGGATTCCTACAATGAGCAGTTCTTC. Translation: CATSTPERDSYNEQFF.

The chain carries TRBV10-3 and TRBJ2-7, with TRBD1 as a possible D gene (6 bases). The CDR3 runs 19 residues. Trimming stripped 4 bases from V and 3 bases from J, with 28 bases between. Germline CDR1 is ENHRY and CDR2 is SYGVKD. The DNA of the CDR3 is TGTGCCATCAGTGGCGTCGAACAGGGCCGTTCTCGTGACTTCTACGAGCAGTACTTC. It encodes CAISGVEQGRSRDFYEQYF.

The table lists this clone with a few counts. The V gene is TRBV4-1, the J gene TRBJ1-1, with D hard to call. The CDR3 runs 16 residues. In germline, CDR1 is MGHRA, CDR2 YSYEKL. With 0 bases removed from V and 0 bases from J, the gap between germline ends came to 11 bases. This CDR3 reads CASSQELTGLNTEAFF. For the CDR3, the DNA is TGCGCCAGCAGCCAAGAGCTTACGGGGTTGAACACTGAAGCTTTCTTT.

The chain carries TRBV9 and TRBJ2-1; 11 bases match TRBD1. CDR1 and CDR2 from the germline V gene are SGDLS and YYNGEE. This CDR3 comprises 15 residues. V was clipped by 5 bases and J by 6 bases; unmatched bases: 7. The CDR3 loop is CASRIPDRGRNEQFF. CDR3 DNA sequence: TGTGCCAGCAGGATTCCGGACAGGGGGCGCAATGAGCAGTTCTTC.

The chain joins TRBV27 to TRBJ2-3, with D possibly TRBD2 on 5 matching bases. Germline-derived CDR1 and CDR2 are MNHEY and SMNVEV (reference sequence). The CDR3 runs to 14 residues. The germline V and J ends were trimmed by 7 bases and 3 bases, with 14 bases remaining between them. CDR3 DNA: TGTGCCAGCACCTTAGAGAGGGCAACAGATACGCAGTATTTT. Encoded protein: CASTLERATDTQYF.

This sequence joins TRBV9 and TRBJ1-2, with D maybe TRBD1 (5 bases). The CDR3 extends over 12 amino acids. The germline V and J ends were trimmed by 0 bases and 8 bases, with 8 bases remaining between them. Per germline, CDR1 SGDLS and CDR2 YYNGEE. This chain's CDR3 is CASSVAREGYTF. DNA of the CDR3: TGTGCCAGCAGCGTAGCCAGGGAAGGCTACACCTTC.

The V gene is TRBV18, the J gene TRBJ1-2; TRBD1 might be the D (5 bases). CDR3 length: 15 amino acids. Trimming removed 4 bases at V and 4 bases at J, with 16 bases between. Germline V lookup: CDR1 KGHSH, CDR2 LQKENI. CDR3 sequence: CASSLRRDRIYGYTF. The CDR3 bases are TGTGCCAGCTCACTCCGCAGGGATCGGATCTATGGCTACACCTTC.

The J gene is TRBJ1-4, the V gene TRBV30; TRBD1 aligns across 7 bases. Germline CDR1 GTSNPN, CDR2 SVGIG (reference sequence). After removal of 2 bases from V and 0 bases from J, the junction contained 3 bases not matched to a gene. The CDR3 spans 15 residues. This chain's CDR3 is CAWSHGQATNEKLFF. CDR3 nucleotide sequence: TGTGCCTGGAGTCATGGACAGGCAACTAATGAAAAACTGTTTTTT.

This clone has just a few counts. The chain has TRBV6-1 and TRBJ1-5, with no clear D. Looked up from germline, CDR1 is MNHNS and CDR2 is SASEGT. The CDR3 totals 10 residues. The ends were cut back, 0 bases at V and 12 bases at J, with 3 bases in the middle. The CDR3 DNA reads as TGTGCCAGCAGTGAAGCTAGCCAGCATTTT. It translates to CASSEASQHF.